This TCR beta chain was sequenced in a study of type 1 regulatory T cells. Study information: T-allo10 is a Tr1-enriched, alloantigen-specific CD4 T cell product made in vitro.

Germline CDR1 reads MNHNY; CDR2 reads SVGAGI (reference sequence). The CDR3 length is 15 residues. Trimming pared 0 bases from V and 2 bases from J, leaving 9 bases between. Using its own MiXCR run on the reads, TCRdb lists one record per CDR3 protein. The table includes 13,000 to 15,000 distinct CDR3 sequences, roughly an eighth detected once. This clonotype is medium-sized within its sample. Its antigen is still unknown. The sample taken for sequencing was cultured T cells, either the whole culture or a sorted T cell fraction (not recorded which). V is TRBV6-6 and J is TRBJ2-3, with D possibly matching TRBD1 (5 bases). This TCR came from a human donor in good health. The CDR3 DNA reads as TGTGCCAGCAGTTACTCGGCACAGGACACAGATACGCAGTATTTT. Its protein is CASSYSAQDTDTQYF.